Listed below are T cell receptor beta chains from one sample, sequenced in a study of T cell responses to AZD1222 COVID-19 vaccine. Only in-frame clones appear in the TCRdb table, and some are missing; sequencing was by immunoSEQ multiplex PCR. The data hold about 160,000 clones, with around 89% observed a single time. The sample in question was peripheral blood, obtained 28 days after the second AZD1222 dose. These receptors originate from an adult who received the AZD1222 COVID-19 vaccine. CDR3s include the opening cysteine and the closing phenylalanine or tryptophan. The order of the fields is J gene, clone size, D gene, V gene, CDR3 protein, CDR3 DNA. A D gene is named only where the DNA matches it firmly. Not all rows give a size; the values are once, few, many and, for expanded clones, a class.

J: TRBJ1-2
size: .
D: .
V: TRBV4-1
CDR3: CASSQDSGASPYGYTF
DNA: TGCGCCAGCAGCCAAGATTCGGGGGCCTCTCCCTATGGCTACACCTTC

J: TRBJ1-1
size: few
D: TRBD1
V: TRBV14
CDR3: CASSQVSYRGRWDTEAFF
DNA: TGTGCCAGCAGCCAAGTTTCTTACAGGGGGCGGTGGGACACTGAAGCTTTCTTT

J: TRBJ2-3
size: .
D: .
V: TRBV5-6
CDR3: CASREGLRTDTQYF
DNA: TGTGCCAGCAGAGAGGGACTGCGCACAGATACGCAGTATTTT

J: TRBJ1-1
size: once
D: .
V: TRBV18
CDR3: CASSDYRNTEAFF
DNA: TGTGCCAGCTCAGACTACAGGAACACTGAAGCTTTCTTT

J: TRBJ2-3
size: .
D: TRBD1
V: TRBV12-3/TRBV12-4
CDR3: CASSLNRGSMDF
DNA: TGTGCCAGCAGTTTAAACAGGGGGTCTATGGATTTT

J: TRBJ1-1
size: .
D: .
V: TRBV6-1
CDR3: CASSERSNTEAFF
DNA: TGTGCCAGCAGTGAACGGTCGAACACTGAAGCTTTCTTT

J: TRBJ1-1
size: few
D: .
V: TRBV20-1
CDR3: CSARVTDKAFF
DNA: TGCAGTGCTAGAGTCACAGACAAAGCTTTCTTT

J: TRBJ2-2
size: .
D: .
V: TRBV13
CDR3: CASSLRSWGLNTGELFF
DNA: TGTGCCAGCAGCTTAAGGTCGTGGGGCTTGAACACCGGGGAGCTGTTTTTT

J: TRBJ1-5
size: .
D: .
V: TRBV6-2/TRBV6-3
CDR3: CASSARTASNQPQHF
DNA: TGTGCCAGCAGTGCCCGGACAGCAAGCAATCAGCCCCAGCATTTT

J: TRBJ1-2
size: .
D: .
V: TRBV12-5
CDR3: CASGSPPTMAYGYTF
DNA: TGTGCTAGTGGTTCCCCCCCAACTATGGCCTATGGCTACACCTTC

J: TRBJ2-7
size: .
D: .
V: TRBV7-9
CDR3: CASSTLTYEQYF
DNA: TGTGCCAGCAGCACTCTGACATACGAGCAGTACTTC

J: TRBJ1-6
size: .
D: .
V: TRBV6-1
CDR3: CASSEVGALSPLHF
DNA: TGTGCCAGCAGTGAAGTGGGGGCGCTTTCACCCCTCCACTTT

J: TRBJ2-3
size: .
D: .
V: TRBV21-1
CDR3: CASRVGRDTDTQYF
DNA: TGTGCCAGCAGGGTCGGGCGGGACACAGATACGCAGTATTTT

J: TRBJ1-1
size: once
D: .
V: TRBV4-2
CDR3: CASSQDNRAEYEAFF
DNA: TGTGCCAGCAGCCAAGATAATAGGGCAGAGTATGAAGCTTTCTTT

J: TRBJ1-2
size: .
D: .
V: TRBV5-4
CDR3: CASSGAEWSHGYTF
DNA: TGTGCCAGCAGCGGGGCGGAGTGGTCCCATGGCTACACCTTC

J: TRBJ2-3
size: .
D: TRBD1
V: TRBV24-1
CDR3: CATSGGTGAVTDTQYF
DNA: TGTGCCACCAGTGGCGGGACAGGGGCGGTAACAGATACGCAGTATTTT

J: TRBJ2-3
size: .
D: .
V: TRBV7-2
CDR3: CASSVTTDTQYF
DNA: TGTGCCAGCAGCGTCACGACAGATACGCAGTATTTT

J: TRBJ1-2
size: .
D: TRBD1
V: TRBV4-1
CDR3: CASSDRVYGYTF
DNA: TGCGCCAGCAGCGACAGGGTTTATGGCTACACCTTC

J: TRBJ2-2
size: .
D: .
V: TRBV7-8
CDR3: CASSLAGTGELFF
DNA: TGTGCCAGCAGCTTAGCGGGGACCGGGGAGCTGTTTTTT

J: TRBJ1-4
size: few
D: .
V: TRBV11-2
CDR3: CASSLLGGGNEKLFF
DNA: TGTGCCAGCAGCTTATTGGGGGGTGGTAATGAAAAACTGTTTTTT

J: TRBJ2-7
size: .
D: .
V: TRBV7-2
CDR3: CASRPDSSSSYEQYF
DNA: TGTGCCAGCAGGCCGGACAGCTCAAGCTCCTACGAGCAGTACTTC

J: TRBJ1-2
size: .
D: .
V: TRBV10-3
CDR3: CAISEEGGYGYTF
DNA: TGTGCCATCAGTGAAGAGGGTGGCTATGGCTACACCTTC

J: TRBJ2-3
size: .
D: .
V: TRBV6-5
CDR3: CASAPQAERTDTQYF
DNA: TGTGCCAGCGCCCCCCAAGCAGAACGCACAGATACGCAGTATTTT

J: TRBJ1-3
size: .
D: .
V: TRBV5-5
CDR3: CASSLAVPGNTIYF
DNA: TGTGCCAGCAGCTTGGCCGTCCCTGGAAACACCATATATTTT

J: TRBJ1-1
size: .
D: TRBD1
V: TRBV9
CDR3: CASSVWDRGLNTEAFF
DNA: TGTGCCAGCAGCGTCTGGGACAGGGGATTGAACACTGAAGCTTTCTTT

J: TRBJ2-5
size: .
D: .
V: TRBV24-1
CDR3: CATSDPRSQETQYF
DNA: TGTGCCACCAGTGACCCTCGATCGCAAGAGACCCAGTACTTC

J: TRBJ1-1
size: once
D: .
V: TRBV5-1
CDR3: CASSLPGLNTEAFF
DNA: TGCGCCAGCAGCTTGCCCGGTCTAAACACTGAAGCTTTCTTT

J: TRBJ1-4
size: .
D: .
V: TRBV6-1
CDR3: CASSEDRHNEKLFF
DNA: TGTGCCAGCAGTGAAGACAGACATAATGAAAAACTGTTTTTT

J: TRBJ2-7
size: .
D: TRBD1
V: TRBV7-2
CDR3: CASSLTGGFDEQYF
DNA: TGTGCCAGCAGCTTAACAGGGGGCTTCGACGAGCAGTACTTC

J: TRBJ2-1
size: once
D: TRBD2
V: TRBV6-5
CDR3: CASSSLGGTYNEQFF
DNA: TGTGCCAGCAGTTCGCTGGGGGGGACCTACAATGAGCAGTTCTTC

J: TRBJ2-7
size: .
D: .
V: TRBV19
CDR3: CASSTHGGTYEQYF
DNA: TGTGCCAGTAGTACCCATGGAGGAACCTACGAGCAGTACTTC

J: TRBJ1-3
size: .
D: .
V: TRBV30
CDR3: CAWSRPNTIYF
DNA: TGTGCCTGGAGTCGACCAAACACCATATATTTT

J: TRBJ1-2
size: .
D: .
V: TRBV5-8
CDR3: CASSLPGSYGYTF
DNA: TGTGCCAGCAGCTTACCCGGATCCTATGGCTACACCTTC

J: TRBJ1-1
size: .
D: .
V: TRBV29-1
CDR3: CSVESAGSRNTEAFF
DNA: TGCAGCGTTGAATCGGCAGGGTCGAGGAACACTGAAGCTTTCTTT

J: TRBJ1-5
size: .
D: .
V: TRBV5-5
CDR3: CASSPERGINQPQHF
DNA: TGTGCCAGCAGCCCCGAGCGGGGAATCAATCAGCCCCAGCATTTT

J: TRBJ2-5
size: .
D: TRBD2
V: TRBV7-9
CDR3: CASSRTSGGRETQYF
DNA: TGTGCCAGCAGTCGGACTAGCGGGGGTCGGGAGACCCAGTACTTC

J: TRBJ1-2
size: .
D: .
V: TRBV7-2
CDR3: CASSPTSDPFYTF
DNA: TGTGCCAGCAGCCCTACCTCGGACCCGTTCTACACCTTC